Below are 9 T cell receptor beta chains sequenced from a single sample in a study of shared clonotypes between healthy human individuals. Clones were sequenced by immunoSEQ multiplex PCR, and TCRdb holds only the in-frame ones, with some missing. The data show approximately 1.5 million clones, roughly 98.5% seen once. Source material: naive CD4+ T cells sorted from blood. Subset reported: CD45RA+ positively selected. Source of these receptors: a man aged 25 to 40 in good health.

The gene calls are TRBV27 and TRBJ2-5; D is possibly TRBD1 or TRBD2 (7 bases each). The CDR3 loop spans 14 amino acids. The germline V gene has CDR1 MNHEY and CDR2 SMNVEV (reference sequence). V was shortened by 6 bases and J by 5 bases, with 16 bases between the two germline ends. The CDR3: CASRSQGGRETQYF. CDR3 nucleotides: TGTGCCAGCAGATCTCAGGGGGGGAGGGAGACCCAGTACTTC.

The V gene is TRBV6-1, the J gene TRBJ1-1, with 10 bases fitting TRBD1. The V gene end was trimmed by 4 bases and the J gene end by 8 bases; junction bases not matched to a gene: 10. This CDR3 is built from 15 residues. The V gene's germline CDR1 is MNHNS and CDR2 SASEGT. CDR3 sequence: CASSAKPGTGVEAFF. CDR3 in DNA: TGTGCCAGCAGTGCAAAACCCGGGACAGGGGTAGAAGCTTTCTTT.

The rearrangement links TRBV19 to TRBJ2-4; D gene unclear. CDR3 size: 17 residues. CDR1 is LNHDA, CDR2 SQIVND, per germline (reference sequence). V lost 1 base and J 0 bases, leaving 13 bases between the germline ends. The DNA for the CDR3 is TGTGCCAGTAGTATAGTTTTGGAGATTCTAGCCAAAAACATTCAGTACTTC. This translates into CASSIVLEILAKNIQYF.

V is TRBV7-2 and J is TRBJ2-5, with TRBD2 matching 7 bases. CDR1 is SGHTA and CDR2 is FQGNSA in the germline V gene. The CDR3 is 14 amino acids. V shed 5 bases, J shed 4 bases, and the junction held 7 bases outside the gene matches. The CDR3 bases are TGTGCCAGCAGCACACCGGGGGGAGGAGAGACCCAGTACTTC. This codes for CASSTPGGGETQYF.

This clone occurred once. The sample carries other DNA sequences with the same CDR3. This rearrangement joins TRBV5-1 to TRBJ2-2; TRBD1 or TRBD2 may be the D gene (5 bases each). This CDR3 comprises 15 residues. Germline loops: CDR1 SGHRS, CDR2 YFSETQ. The germline V and J ends were trimmed by 0 bases and 4 bases, with 10 bases remaining between them. The CDR3 reads CASSLAEGSTGELFF. Here the CDR3 DNA reads TGCGCCAGCAGCTTGGCCGAGGGGTCCACCGGGGAGCTGTTTTTT.

This clone was recorded once. This rearrangement joins TRBV4-1 to TRBJ1-2; no definite D call. This CDR3 has 14 amino acids. The germline V and J ends were trimmed by 1 base and 4 bases, with 10 bases remaining between them. Looked up from germline, CDR1 is MGHRA and CDR2 is YSYEKL. Here the CDR3 DNA reads TGCGCCAGCAGCCAAGTGTCGCCGCCCTATGGCTACACCTTC. Amino acids: CASSQVSPPYGYTF.

The chain is built from TRBV9 and TRBJ2-1; 14 bases line up with TRBD2. V shed 2 bases and J 3 bases; nucleotides not matched to a gene: 4. Germline V gene sequence: CDR1 SGDLS, CDR2 YYNGEE. This CDR3 contains 17 residues. CDR3 residues: CASSVGTSGSLYNEQFF. CDR3 DNA: TGTGCCAGCAGCGTCGGGACTAGCGGGAGTCTCTACAATGAGCAGTTCTTC.

The rearrangement links TRBV11-2 to TRBJ2-1; 9 bases line up with TRBD2. CDR1 and CDR2 (germline): SGHAT, FQNNGV. V dropped 5 bases and J dropped 3; count of bases not matched to a gene: 8. The CDR3 is 16 residues long. The CDR3: CASSNMGLAVYNEQFF. The CDR3 DNA sequence: TGTGCCAGCAGCAACATGGGACTAGCAGTCTACAATGAGCAGTTCTTC.

V gene TRBV27 combines with J gene TRBJ1-2; D remains unclear. Germline CDR1 reads MNHEY; CDR2 reads SMNVEV (reference sequence). Trimming shortened V by 8 bases and J by 3 bases, and 19 bases separated the two germline ends. CDR3 size: 15 residues. Written as DNA, the CDR3 is TGTGCCAGCTCGACCCGGATCAACCTGGACTATGGCTACACCTTC. It encodes CASSTRINLDYGYTF.